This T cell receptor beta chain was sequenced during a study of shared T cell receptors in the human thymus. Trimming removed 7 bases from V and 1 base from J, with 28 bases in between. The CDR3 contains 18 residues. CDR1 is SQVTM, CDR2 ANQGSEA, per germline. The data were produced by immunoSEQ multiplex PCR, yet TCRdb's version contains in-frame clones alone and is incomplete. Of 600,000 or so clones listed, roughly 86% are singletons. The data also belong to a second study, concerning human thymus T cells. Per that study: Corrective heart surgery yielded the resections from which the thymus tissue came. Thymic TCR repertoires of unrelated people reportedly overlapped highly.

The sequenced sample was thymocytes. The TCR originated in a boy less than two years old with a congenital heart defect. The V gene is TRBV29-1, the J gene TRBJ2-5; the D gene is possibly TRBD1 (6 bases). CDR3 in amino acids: CSGFARTTGRKGQETQYF. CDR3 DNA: TGCAGCGGCTTTGCTCGGACCACAGGGAGAAAGGGCCAAGAGACCCAGTACTTC.